This T cell receptor beta chain comes out of a study of blood T cell repertoires in COVID-19. Some clones are missing from TCRdb's copy, which holds only in-frame ones; the method was immunoSEQ multiplex PCR. The sample has roughly 83,000 clones, around 87% seen once. The sample was peripheral blood. The receptor's source is an elderly man with active or convalescent COVID-19.

The DNA for the CDR3 is TGTGCCACCAGTGATCCGGGACTACGGGGCTACAATGAGCAGTTCTTC. Its protein is CATSDPGLRGYNEQFF. V is TRBV24-1 and J is TRBJ2-1; 7 bases map to TRBD2. Germline V gene data show CDR1 as KGHDR and CDR2 as SFDVKD. V lost 3 bases to trimming and J lost 3 bases; unmatched junction nucleotides: 7. This CDR3 has 16 residues.